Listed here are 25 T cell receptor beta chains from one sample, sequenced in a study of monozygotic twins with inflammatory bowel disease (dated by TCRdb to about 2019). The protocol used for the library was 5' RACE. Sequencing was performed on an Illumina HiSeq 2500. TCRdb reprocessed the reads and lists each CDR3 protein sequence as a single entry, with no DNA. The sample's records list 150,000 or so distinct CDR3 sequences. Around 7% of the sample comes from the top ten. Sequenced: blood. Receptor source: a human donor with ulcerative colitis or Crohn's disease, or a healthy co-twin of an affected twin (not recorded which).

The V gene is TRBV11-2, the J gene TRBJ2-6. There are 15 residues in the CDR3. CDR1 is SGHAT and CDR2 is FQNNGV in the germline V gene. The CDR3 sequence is CASRNWGSGANVLTF.

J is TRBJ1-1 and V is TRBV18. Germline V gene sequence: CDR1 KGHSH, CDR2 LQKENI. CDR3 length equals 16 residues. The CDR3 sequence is CASSPFSSGGDTEAFF.

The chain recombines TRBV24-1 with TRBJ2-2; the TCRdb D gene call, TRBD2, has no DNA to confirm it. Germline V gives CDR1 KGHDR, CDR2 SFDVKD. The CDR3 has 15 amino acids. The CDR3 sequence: CATSGPAGNTGELFF.

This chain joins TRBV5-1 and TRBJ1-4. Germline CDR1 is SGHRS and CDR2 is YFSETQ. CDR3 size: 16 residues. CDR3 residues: CASSFRTGATNEKLFF.

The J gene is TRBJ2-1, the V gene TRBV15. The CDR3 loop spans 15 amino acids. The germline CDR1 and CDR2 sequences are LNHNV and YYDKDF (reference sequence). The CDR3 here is CATSRDRVSYNEQFF.

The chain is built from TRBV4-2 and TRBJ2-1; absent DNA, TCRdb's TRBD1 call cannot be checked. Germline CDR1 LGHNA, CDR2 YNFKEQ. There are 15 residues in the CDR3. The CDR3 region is CASSQEGGEYNEQFF.

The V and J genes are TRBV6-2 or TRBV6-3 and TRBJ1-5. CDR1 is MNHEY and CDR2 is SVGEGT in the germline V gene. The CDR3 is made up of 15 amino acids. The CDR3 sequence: CASSMLGQGNQPQHF.

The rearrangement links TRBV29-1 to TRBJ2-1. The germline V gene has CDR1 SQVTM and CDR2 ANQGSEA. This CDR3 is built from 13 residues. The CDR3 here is CSVVGTPNNEQFF.

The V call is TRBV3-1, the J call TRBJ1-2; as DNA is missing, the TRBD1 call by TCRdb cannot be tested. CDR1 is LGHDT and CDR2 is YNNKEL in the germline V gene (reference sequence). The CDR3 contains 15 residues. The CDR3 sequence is CASSQEMRTGGGYTF.

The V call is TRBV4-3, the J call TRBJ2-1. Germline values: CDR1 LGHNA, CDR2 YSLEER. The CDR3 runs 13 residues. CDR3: CASSQDRSNEQFF.

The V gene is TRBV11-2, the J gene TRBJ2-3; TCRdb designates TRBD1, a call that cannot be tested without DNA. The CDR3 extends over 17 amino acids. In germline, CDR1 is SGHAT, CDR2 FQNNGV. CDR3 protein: CASRFAAAGPYADTQYF.

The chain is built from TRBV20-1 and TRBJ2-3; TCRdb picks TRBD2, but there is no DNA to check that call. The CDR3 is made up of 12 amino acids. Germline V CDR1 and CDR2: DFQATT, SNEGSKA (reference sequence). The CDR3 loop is CSAVIRAQQRSF.

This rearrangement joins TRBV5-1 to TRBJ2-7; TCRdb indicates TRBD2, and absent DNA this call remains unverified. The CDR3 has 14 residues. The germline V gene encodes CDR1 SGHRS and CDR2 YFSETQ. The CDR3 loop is CASSARLAGDEQYF.

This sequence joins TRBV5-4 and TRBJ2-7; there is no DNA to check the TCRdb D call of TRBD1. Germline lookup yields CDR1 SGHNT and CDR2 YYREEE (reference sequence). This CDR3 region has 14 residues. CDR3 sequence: CASSARAERYEQYF.

The chain's CDR3 is CASSQGSEKLFF. This sequence joins TRBV14 and TRBJ1-4. The CDR3 runs 12 residues. CDR1 and CDR2 from the germline V gene are SGHDN and FVKESK.

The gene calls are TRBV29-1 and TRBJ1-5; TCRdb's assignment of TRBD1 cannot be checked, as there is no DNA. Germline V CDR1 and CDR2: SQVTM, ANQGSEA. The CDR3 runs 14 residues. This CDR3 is CSVEDGTGYPSQHF.

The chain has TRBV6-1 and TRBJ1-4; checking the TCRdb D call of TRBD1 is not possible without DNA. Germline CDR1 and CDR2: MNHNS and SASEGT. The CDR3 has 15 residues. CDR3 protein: CASRRTGTGFEKLFF.

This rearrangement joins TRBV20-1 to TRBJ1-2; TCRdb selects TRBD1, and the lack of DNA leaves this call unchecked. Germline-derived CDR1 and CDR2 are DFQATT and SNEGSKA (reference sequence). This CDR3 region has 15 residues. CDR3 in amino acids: CSARGGVRGSGGYTF.

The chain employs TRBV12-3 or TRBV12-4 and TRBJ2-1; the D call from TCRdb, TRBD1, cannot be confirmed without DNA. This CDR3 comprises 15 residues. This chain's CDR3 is CASSAPGSSYNEQFF.

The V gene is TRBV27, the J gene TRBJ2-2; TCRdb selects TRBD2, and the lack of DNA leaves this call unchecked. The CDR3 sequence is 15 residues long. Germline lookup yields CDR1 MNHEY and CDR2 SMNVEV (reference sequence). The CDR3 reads CASSFNGGGTGELFF.

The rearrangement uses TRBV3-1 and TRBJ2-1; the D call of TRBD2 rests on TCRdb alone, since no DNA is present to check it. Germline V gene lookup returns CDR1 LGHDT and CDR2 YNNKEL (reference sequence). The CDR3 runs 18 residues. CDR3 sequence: CASTTLLRLAPSYNEQFF.

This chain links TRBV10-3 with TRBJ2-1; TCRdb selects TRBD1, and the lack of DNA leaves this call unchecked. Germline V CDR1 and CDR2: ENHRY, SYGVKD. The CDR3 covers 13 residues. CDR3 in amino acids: CAIYGGAKDEQFF.

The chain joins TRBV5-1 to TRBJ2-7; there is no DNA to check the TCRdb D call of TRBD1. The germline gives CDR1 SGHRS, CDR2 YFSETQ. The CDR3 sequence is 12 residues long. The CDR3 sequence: CASSSPGREQYF.

CDR3 sequence: CASSPTDEGKNIQYF. V and J are TRBV27 and TRBJ2-4; TCRdb returns TRBD2, unconfirmable since there is no DNA. Per the germline V gene, CDR1 is MNHEY and CDR2 is SMNVEV (reference sequence). This CDR3 has 15 residues.

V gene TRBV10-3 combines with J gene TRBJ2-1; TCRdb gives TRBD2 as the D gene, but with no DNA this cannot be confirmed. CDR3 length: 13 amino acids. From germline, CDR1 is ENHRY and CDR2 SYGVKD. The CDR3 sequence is CATLAASYNEQFF.